This T cell receptor (beta chain) emerged from a study of technical replicates of blood from several donors. V shed 4 bases, J shed 9 bases, and the junction held 9 bases outside the gene matches. The CDR3 length is 13 residues. Germline V gene data show CDR1 as MGHDK and CDR2 as SYGVNS. Some clones are missing from TCRdb's copy, which holds only in-frame ones; the method was immunoSEQ multiplex PCR. The sample lists tens of thousands of clones, 85% to 95% seen once, with 0.2% to 0.25% in the top ten. This chain joins TRBV25-1 and TRBJ2-7; the match to TRBD2 covers 7 bases. The sequenced sample was T cells isolated from PBMCs. The TCR comes from a human donor in good health. The chain's CDR3 is CASSVAGVGRQYF. CDR3 in DNA: TGTGCCAGCAGTGTGGCGGGGGTTGGGCGGCAGTACTTC.